The rows below give T cell receptor beta chains drawn from one sample of a study of CD8+ T cells in alopecia areata. Sequencing used immunoSEQ multiplex PCR; TCRdb keeps in-frame clones, though not all of them. The repertoire includes about 200,000 clones, around 50% of them detected once, and about 5.3% sits in the top ten. Specimen: CD8+ T cells sorted from blood. Source of these receptors: a human donor in good health. Each CDR3 is given without its conserved first and last residue.

j_call v_call cdr3_aa
TRBJ2-5 TRBV25-1 ASSDSPETQY
TRBJ2-7 TRBV15 ATSRRESSYEQY
TRBJ1-1 TRBV5-6 ASSLNPNTEAF
TRBJ2-7 TRBV25-1 ASSILTGAYEQY
TRBJ2-7 TRBV5-6 ASSYSNEQY
TRBJ1-2 TRBV6-1 ASSEWGYT
TRBJ2-7 TRBV25-1 ASSDWGERY
TRBJ2-7 TRBV29-1 SVPGQGSYEQY
TRBJ2-7 TRBV6-5 ASSYPGYEQY
TRBJ2-5 TRBV6-5 ASSYSGGLTQETQY
TRBJ2-1 TRBV25-1 ASRGRGLNEQF
TRBJ1-6 TRBV29-1 TDRGDYNSPLH
TRBJ2-7 TRBV2 ASMVSYEQY
TRBJ1-2 TRBV5-4 ASSFPGQAGYGYT
TRBJ2-3 TRBV29-1 SVVSRGPADTQY
TRBJ1-1 TRBV2 ASMGQANTEAF
TRBJ1-2 TRBV19 ASSIGHSLYGYT
TRBJ2-7 TRBV30 AWSGLSYEQY
TRBJ2-2 TRBV6-5 ASVAGPDTGELF
TRBJ2-7 TRBV7-3 ASSSRYGTNPRLREQY
TRBJ1-2 TRBV29-1 SVEDDRGYYGYT
TRBJ2-7 TRBV27 ASTLSGGPRREQY
TRBJ1-2 TRBV30 AWSVPWAISDYGYT
TRBJ1-1 TRBV9 ASSVDGRDPEAF
TRBJ1-4 TRBV13 ASSLRDREEKLF
TRBJ2-7 TRBV4-1 ASAAGGAYEQY
TRBJ1-5 TRBV6-5 ASSYSGGGQPQH
TRBJ2-7 TRBV11-2 ASSFRQGAYDEQY
TRBJ1-2 TRBV2 ASSEWLRDDT
TRBJ1-6 TRBV4-1 ASSPERDRGRSPLH
TRBJ2-5 TRBV5-6 ASSLGDNQETQY
TRBJ1-6 TRBV15 ATSRSRTPNSPLH
TRBJ1-1 TRBV5-1 ASSFVRGDTEAF
TRBJ2-7 TRBV19 ASSIVTGDEQY
TRBJ2-7 TRBV2 ASATGGDYEQY
TRBJ1-1 TRBV5-1 ASRDGAEAF
TRBJ2-7 TRBV6-1 ASSSPGQGVYEQY
TRBJ1-5 TRBV13 ASSLGPRTPNQPQH
TRBJ2-3 TRBV7-9 ASSLGLASSTDTQY
TRBJ1-4 TRBV25-1 ASSELLEENEKLF
TRBJ2-5 TRBV5-1 ASSLQETQY
TRBJ2-2 TRBV7-2 ASSLADRELF
TRBJ1-2 TRBV7-9 ASSLASGIYGYT
TRBJ2-2 TRBV6-5 ASSSTPGELF
TRBJ2-2 TRBV12-5 ASQGTGELF
TRBJ2-1 TRBV7-9 ASSLVNEQF
TRBJ2-3 TRBV29-1 SVARQGVSDTQY
TRBJ2-7 TRBV6-5 ASSLGTGFEQY
TRBJ1-4 TRBV2 AFQASTTNEKLF
TRBJ2-7 TRBV5-6 ASSLAGGLAGSYEQY
TRBJ1-5 TRBV6-5 ASSPGGWQPQH
TRBJ2-7 TRBV2 ASSGGALYYEQY
TRBJ2-7 TRBV7-9 ASSPDRYPYEQY
TRBJ2-3 TRBV29-1 SVDATGTDTQY
TRBJ2-3 TRBV7-2 ASSLVGAAGDTQY